These 2 T cell receptor beta chains were all obtained from the same sample, sequenced in a study of blood T cell repertoires in COVID-19. The data were produced by immunoSEQ multiplex PCR, yet TCRdb's version contains in-frame clones alone and is incomplete. The sample consists of some 150,000 clones, about 86% of them appearing once. Sequenced sample: peripheral blood. These receptors were taken from a woman in her sixties with acute or convalescent COVID-19.

About this clone: The junction and the germline gene differ at one end; a read error may be behind it. V usage is TRBV30 and J usage is TRBJ2-7; 7 bases match TRBD2. Germline V gene lookup returns CDR1 GTSNPN and CDR2 SVGIG (reference sequence). The CDR3 runs 12 residues. The CDR3 DNA is TGTGCCTGGAGTGTAGGGTTCCGGGAGGTTTGTTTC. This encodes CAWSVGFREVCF.

The rearrangement uses TRBV27 and TRBJ1-5; no clear D gene. Germline V gene sequence: CDR1 MNHEY, CDR2 SMNVEV (reference sequence). V was cut by 5 bases and J by 4 bases, with 15 bases left in between. The CDR3 has 15 amino acids. The CDR3 region is CASSPTGRLNQPQHF. CDR3 DNA sequence: TGTGCCAGCAGTCCGACTGGGAGGCTTAATCAGCCCCAGCATTTT.